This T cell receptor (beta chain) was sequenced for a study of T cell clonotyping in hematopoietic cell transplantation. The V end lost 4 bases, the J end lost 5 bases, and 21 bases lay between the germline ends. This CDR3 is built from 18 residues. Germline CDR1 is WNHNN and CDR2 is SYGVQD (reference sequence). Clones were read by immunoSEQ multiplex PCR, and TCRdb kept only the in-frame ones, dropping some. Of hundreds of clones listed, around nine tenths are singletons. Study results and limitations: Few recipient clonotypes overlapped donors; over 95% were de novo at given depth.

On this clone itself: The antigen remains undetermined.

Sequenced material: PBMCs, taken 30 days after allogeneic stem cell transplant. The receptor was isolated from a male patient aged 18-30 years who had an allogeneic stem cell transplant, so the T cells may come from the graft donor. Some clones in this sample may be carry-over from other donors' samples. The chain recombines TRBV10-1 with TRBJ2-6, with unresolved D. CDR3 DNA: TGCGCCAGCAGTGTACTTGCAGACGCACAAAGTCGGGCCAACGTCCTGACTTTC. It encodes CASSVLADAQSRANVLTF.